This TCR beta chain was profiled in a study of immune evolution from preneoplasia to lung adenocarcinoma. TCRdb keeps only in-frame clones here, not all; method: immunoSEQ multiplex PCR. The table has around 40,000 clones, over 75% seen once. The germline gives CDR1 SGDLS, CDR2 YYNGEE. The CDR3 totals 16 residues. Trimming removed 0 bases from V and 1 base from J, with 13 bases in between. The chain is built from TRBV9 and TRBJ2-5; D gene ambiguous. The sequence came from a person aged 60 to 70 with lung adenocarcinoma. The sequencing sample was made of FFPE invasive lung adenocarcinoma tissue. The CDR3 sequence is CASSVGPSRSQETQYF. The DNA for the CDR3 is TGTGCCAGCAGCGTAGGACCGAGTCGTTCCCAAGAGACCCAGTACTTC.